The rows below give T cell receptor beta chains drawn from one sample of a study of Graves' ophthalmopathy and Graves' hyperthyroidism. TCRdb recomputed calls from the multiplex PCR reads with MiXCR, one row per CDR3 protein. The table shows 500,000 to 800,000 distinct CDR3 sequences, with 35% to 45% occurring only once. The sample was peripheral blood. Receptors were obtained from an adult man with Graves' ophthalmopathy. The CDR3 runs from the conserved cysteine through the conserved F or W. Fields, in order: D gene, J gene, V gene, clone size, CDR3 DNA, CDR3 protein. The D gene is left open where the match is weak. Not all rows give a size; the values are once, few, many and, for expanded clones, a class.

-	TRBJ2-7	TRBV19	few	TGTGCCAGTAGTATAGGGGCTGCGGCCTCCTACGAGCAGTACTTC	CASSIGAAASYEQYF
TRBD1	TRBJ2-5	TRBV12-3/TRBV12-4	many	TGTGCCAGCAGTCGTACAGGGGGCGTTGAGACCCAGTACTTC	CASSRTGGVETQYF
-	TRBJ2-5	TRBV29-1	many	TGCAGTCGGCTGGGTGAGACCCAGTACTTC	CSRLGETQYF
-	TRBJ2-7	TRBV7-9	-	TGTGCCAGCAGCACGGTCGGGGGGCCGGGGGAGCAGTACTTC	CASSTVGGPGEQYF
TRBD2	TRBJ2-3	TRBV20-1	-	TGCAGTGCACGCCCCGCGGGGGAGAACACAGATACGCAGTATTTT	CSARPAGENTDTQYF
TRBD2	TRBJ2-7	TRBV12-3/TRBV12-4	many	TGTGCCAGCAGTTTGGGGCTAGCGGGAGCTGGCTACGAGCAGTACTTC	CASSLGLAGAGYEQYF
-	TRBJ2-7	TRBV19	many	TGTGCCAGTAGTATAGGGCGCGGTTCGGGCTACGAGCAGTACTTC	CASSIGRGSGYEQYF
-	TRBJ1-1	TRBV20-1	many	TGCAGTGGTATGGGGGCCGGTGAAGCTTTCTTT	CSGMGAGEAFF
TRBD1	TRBJ1-1	TRBV29-1	many	TGCAGCGTTGAAGCCATCAGGGGGCGCGGGACTGAAGCTTTCTTT	CSVEAIRGRGTEAFF
-	TRBJ2-7	TRBV9	-	TGTGCCAGCTCACCGGATTGGGGACACAGCTCCTACGAGCAGTACTTC	CASSPDWGHSSYEQYF
-	TRBJ1-1	TRBV7-9	-	TGTGCCAGCAGCTCGAATCTAGGAGAGTACACTGAAGCTTTCTTT	CASSSNLGEYTEAFF
-	TRBJ2-5	TRBV10-3	many	TGTGCCATCACGCAGGGCCCTCAAGAGACCCAGTACTTC	CAITQGPQETQYF
-	TRBJ2-7	TRBV6-6	once	TGTGCCAGCAGTTACCCCCCGACAGTGAATTCCTACGAGCAGTACTTC	CASSYPPTVNSYEQYF
-	TRBJ2-7	TRBV7-9	-	TGTGCCAGCAGCCCGTGGGGGGTTATGCTTCCTACGTACGAGCAGTACTTC	CASSPWGVMLPTYEQYF
TRBD1	TRBJ2-5	TRBV7-3	many	TGTGCCAGCAGCTTTGGACCCGAGACAGGGGGCATGGGGACCCAGTACTTC	CASSFGPETGGMGTQYF
-	TRBJ1-2	TRBV12-3/TRBV12-4	-	TGTGCCAGCAGTTTAGGGGGGGGGGACGGGTACTATGGCTACACCTTC	CASSLGGGDGYYGYTF
TRBD2	TRBJ2-7	TRBV19	-	TGTGCCAGTAGACAGGCTAGCGGGGGTTACATTCCTTACGAGCAGTGCTTC	CASRQASGGYIPYEQCF
TRBD1	TRBJ2-7	TRBV2	once	TGTGCCAGCAGGGCCGGGACAGCGCCTTTGGGTGAGCAGTACTTC	CASRAGTAPLGEQYF
-	TRBJ2-6	TRBV5-1	-	TGCGCCAGCGGTCCTGGGGCCAACGTCCTGACTTTC	CASGPGANVLTF
-	TRBJ1-1	TRBV4-1	-	TGCGCCAGCAGCCAACACACCCTCAGGGGAGCCGACACTGAAGCTTTCTTT	CASSQHTLRGADTEAFF
TRBD1	TRBJ1-1	TRBV15	many	TGTGCCACCAGCAGATCACAGGGGGTTAGACACACTGAAGCTTTCTTT	CATSRSQGVRHTEAFF
-	TRBJ1-5	TRBV6-5	few	TGTGCCAGCAGCCCAGGACCGCATATAGACCAGCCCCAGCATTTT	CASSPGPHIDQPQHF
-	TRBJ2-7	TRBV6-5	few	TGTGCCAGCAGAAAAGACATTTTCTACGAGCAGTACTTC	CASRKDIFYEQYF
-	TRBJ1-5	TRBV2	many	TGTGCCAGCAGTGAGCAGGGATGGGGCAATCAGCCCCAGCATTTT	CASSEQGWGNQPQHF
-	TRBJ1-5	TRBV6-5	few	TGTGCCAGCACCACGCACCGGGGGGATCAGCCCCAGCATTTT	CASTTHRGDQPQHF
-	TRBJ1-2	TRBV4-1	-	TGCGCCAGCAGCCAAGATAGAGGGGATAGCTATGGCTACACCTTC	CASSQDRGDSYGYTF
TRBD1	TRBJ2-7	TRBV2	-	TGTGCCACCCCGGGACAGAGGGTCTTGTACGAGCAGTACTTC	CATPGQRVLYEQYF
TRBD1	TRBJ1-3	TRBV25-1	-	TGTGCCAGCAGTCCGACAGGGGGTTCGGCTGGAAACACCATATATTTT	CASSPTGGSAGNTIYF
TRBD1	TRBJ1-1	TRBV19	-	TGTGCCAGTACTAAAAACAGGGGAACTGAAGCTTTCTTT	CASTKNRGTEAFF
-	TRBJ1-1	TRBV7-8	many	TGTGCCAGCAGCCCGAGGGGGGTCGTGGGGATCACTGAAGCTTTCTTT	CASSPRGVVGITEAFF
-	TRBJ2-2	TRBV12-3/TRBV12-4	-	TGTGCCAGCAGTTTAGCGCAATTCAGGGGAATCGGGGAGCTGTTTTTT	CASSLAQFRGIGELFF
TRBD1	TRBJ1-1	TRBV6-1	few	TGTGCCAGCATCACACAGGGGGCATTCGGCACTGAAGCTTTCTTT	CASITQGAFGTEAFF
TRBD1	TRBJ1-4	TRBV7-4	once	TGTGCCAGCAGGACAGGGGCATATGGTGAAAAACTGTTTTTT	CASRTGAYGEKLFF
-	TRBJ1-5	TRBV20-1	many	TGCAGTGCTAGGGGGGGGTTCAATCAGCCCCAGCATTTT	CSARGGFNQPQHF
-	TRBJ2-2	TRBV30	few	TGTGCCTGGAAGGTCGACGGGGGCACCGGGGAGCTGTTTTTT	CAWKVDGGTGELFF